The clone carrying this T cell receptor (beta chain) was picked up many times. The antigen is undetermined. The data are from a study of identical twins. Study-level results: Beta clonotypes that were abundant in cord blood contained fewer insertions, a pattern absent from memory repertoires. Partial confounding of zero-insertion analyses by invariant MAIT and iNKT cells was possible. For monozygotic twins, models underestimated out-of-frame TCR alpha sharing. Those out-of-frame alpha sequences shared by twins showed an excess of low generation probability.

TCRdb reprocessed the 5' RACE reads with MiXCR, giving one entry per CDR3 protein. The sample holds about 200,000 distinct CDR3 sequences, around 6.9% seen once. CDR3 length: 16 amino acids. The V end was cut by 3 bases, the J end by 7 bases, with 19 bases between. This sample also appeared in a second study, on yellow fever vaccine responses in identical twins.

This receptor was identified in a woman aged 18 to 35 in good health. The chain couples TRBV12-3 or TRBV12-4 to TRBJ1-5, with D possibly matching TRBD1 (6 bases). The sample was memory (CD45RO+) T cells sorted from blood. The CDR3 is CASSFQGQGLGQPQHF. The CDR3 DNA follows: TGTGCCAGCAGTTTCCAAGGGCAGGGGCTCGGGCAGCCCCAGCATTTT.